The entry below gives a single T cell receptor beta chain sequence along with its context. What it binds is not known. The read terminates 3 residues before the CDR3 end, so the remaining end is supplied by the germline J gene. The data belong to a study of T cells in women clearing cervical HPV infection. Study findings and constraints: TRBV6-7 relative abundance averaged 0.11% in cases and around 0.17% in controls.

Here immunoSEQ multiplex PCR was the method, and the copy in TCRdb shows in-frame clones only, minus some. The sample holds 35,000 to 45,000 clones. This CDR3 has 13 residues. Germline V gene lookup returns CDR1 SQVTM and CDR2 ANQGSEA. V dropped 4 bases and J dropped 0 bases, with 9 bases sitting between them. The sample consisted of blood buffy coat. This clonotype was sampled from a woman aged 18-69 years with a cervical HPV16 infection that either progressed to CIN3+ or cleared (not recorded which). The rearrangement joins TRBV29-1 to TRBJ1-2; no clear D gene. The CDR3 region is CSVADGANYGYTF. The DNA read from the CDR3 is TGCAGCGTTGCCGACGGGGCTAACTATGGC.